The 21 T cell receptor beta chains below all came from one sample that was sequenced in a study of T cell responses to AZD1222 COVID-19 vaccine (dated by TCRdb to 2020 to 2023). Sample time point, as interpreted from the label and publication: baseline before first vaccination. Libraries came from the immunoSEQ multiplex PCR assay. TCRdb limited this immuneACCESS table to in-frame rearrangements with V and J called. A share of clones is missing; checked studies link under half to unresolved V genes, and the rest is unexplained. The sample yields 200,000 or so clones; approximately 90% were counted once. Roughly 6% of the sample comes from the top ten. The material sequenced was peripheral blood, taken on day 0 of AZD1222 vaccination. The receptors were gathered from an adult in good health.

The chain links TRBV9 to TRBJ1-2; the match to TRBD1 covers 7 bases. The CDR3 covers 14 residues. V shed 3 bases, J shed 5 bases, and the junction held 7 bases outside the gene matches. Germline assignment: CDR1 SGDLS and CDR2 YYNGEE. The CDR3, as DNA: TGTGCCAGCAGCGACGACAGGGCTGGATATGGCTACACCTTC. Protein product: CASSDDRAGYGYTF.

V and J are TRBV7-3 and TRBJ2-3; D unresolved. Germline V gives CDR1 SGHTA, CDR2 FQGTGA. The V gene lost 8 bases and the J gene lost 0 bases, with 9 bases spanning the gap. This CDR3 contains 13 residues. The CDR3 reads CASGSPSTDTQYF. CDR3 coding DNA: TGTGCCAGCGGGTCCCCTAGCACAGATACGCAGTATTTT.

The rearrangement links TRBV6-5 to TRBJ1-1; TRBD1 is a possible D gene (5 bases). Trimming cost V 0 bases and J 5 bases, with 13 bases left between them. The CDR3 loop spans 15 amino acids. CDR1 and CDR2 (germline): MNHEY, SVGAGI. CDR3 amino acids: CASSYSGRVQTEAFF. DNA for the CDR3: TGTGCCAGCAGTTACTCGGGCAGGGTACAAACTGAAGCTTTCTTT.

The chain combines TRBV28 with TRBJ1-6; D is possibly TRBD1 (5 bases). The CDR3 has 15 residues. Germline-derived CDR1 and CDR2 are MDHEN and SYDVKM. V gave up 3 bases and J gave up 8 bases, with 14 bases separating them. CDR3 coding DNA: TGTGCCAGCAGTTTTGGCTTGGGGGGGGATTCACCCCTCCACTTT. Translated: CASSFGLGGDSPLHF.

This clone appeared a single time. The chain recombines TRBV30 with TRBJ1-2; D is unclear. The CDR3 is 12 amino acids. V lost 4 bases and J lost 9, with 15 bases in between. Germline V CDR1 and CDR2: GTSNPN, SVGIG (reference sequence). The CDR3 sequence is CAWTPGPRSYTF. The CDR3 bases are TGTGCCTGGACCCCGGGCCCCCGGAGCTACACCTTC.

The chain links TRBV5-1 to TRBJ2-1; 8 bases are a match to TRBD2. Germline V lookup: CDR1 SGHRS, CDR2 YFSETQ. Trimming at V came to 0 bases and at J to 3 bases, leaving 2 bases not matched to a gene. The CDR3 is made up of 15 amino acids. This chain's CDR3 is CASSLDSGGYNEQFF. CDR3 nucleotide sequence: TGCGCCAGCAGCTTGGACAGCGGGGGCTACAATGAGCAGTTCTTC.

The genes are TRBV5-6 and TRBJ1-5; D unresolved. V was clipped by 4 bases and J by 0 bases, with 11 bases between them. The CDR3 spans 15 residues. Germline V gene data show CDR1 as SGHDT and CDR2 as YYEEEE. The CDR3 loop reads CASSRRGYSNQPQHF. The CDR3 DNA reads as TGTGCCAGCAGCCGCCGAGGGTATAGCAATCAGCCCCAGCATTTT.

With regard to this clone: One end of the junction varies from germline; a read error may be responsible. For the CDR3, the DNA is TGTGCTAGCAGCTTACAAGTAAACAGTGAACCGAAGTCTGGAAACACCATATATTTT. It codes for CASSLQVNSEPKSGNTIYF. V is TRBV7-7 and J is TRBJ1-3; D is ambiguous. Germline assignment: CDR1 SSHAT and CDR2 FNYEAQ (reference sequence). The CDR3 extends over 19 amino acids.

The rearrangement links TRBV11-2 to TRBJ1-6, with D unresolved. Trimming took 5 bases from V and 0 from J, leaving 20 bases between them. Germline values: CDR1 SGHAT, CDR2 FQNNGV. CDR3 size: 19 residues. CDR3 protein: CASSHPKERASSYNSPLHF. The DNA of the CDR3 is TGTGCCAGCAGCCATCCAAAGGAGAGGGCATCCTCCTATAATTCACCCCTCCACTTT.

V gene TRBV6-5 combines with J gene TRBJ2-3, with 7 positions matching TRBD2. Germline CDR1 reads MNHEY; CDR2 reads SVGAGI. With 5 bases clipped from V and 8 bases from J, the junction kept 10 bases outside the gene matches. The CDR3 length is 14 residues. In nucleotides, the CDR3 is TGTGCCAGCAGTCACCGGGGGGTGCAAGCTACGCAGTATTTT. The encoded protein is CASSHRGVQATQYF.

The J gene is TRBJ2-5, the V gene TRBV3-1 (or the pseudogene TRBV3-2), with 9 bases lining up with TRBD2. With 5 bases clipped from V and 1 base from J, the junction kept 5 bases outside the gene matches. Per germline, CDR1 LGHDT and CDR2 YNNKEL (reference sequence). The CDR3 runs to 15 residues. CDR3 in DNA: TGTGCCAGCAGCAATAGCGGGGGAAGCCAAGAGACCCAGTACTTC. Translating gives CASSNSGGSQETQYF.

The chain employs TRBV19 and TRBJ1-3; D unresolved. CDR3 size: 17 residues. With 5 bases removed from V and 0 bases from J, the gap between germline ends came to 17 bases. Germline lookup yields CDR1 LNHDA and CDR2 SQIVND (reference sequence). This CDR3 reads CASSRQKGKGSGNTIYF. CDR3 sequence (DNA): TGTGCCAGTAGTCGTCAGAAAGGCAAGGGCTCTGGAAACACCATATATTTT.

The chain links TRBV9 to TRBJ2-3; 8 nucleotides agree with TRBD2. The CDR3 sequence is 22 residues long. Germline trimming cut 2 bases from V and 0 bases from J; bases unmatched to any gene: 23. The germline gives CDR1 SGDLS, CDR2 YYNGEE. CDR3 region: CASSVQVRWGGGPTRSTDTQYF. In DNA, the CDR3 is TGTGCCAGCAGCGTCCAAGTTAGATGGGGCGGGGGGCCGACCCGGAGCACAGATACGCAGTATTTT.

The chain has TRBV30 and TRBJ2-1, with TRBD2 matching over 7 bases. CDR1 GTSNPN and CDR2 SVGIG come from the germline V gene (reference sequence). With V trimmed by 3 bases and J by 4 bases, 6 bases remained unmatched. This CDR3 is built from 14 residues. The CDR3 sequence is CAWRHLGGYNEQFF. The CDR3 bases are TGTGCCTGGAGGCACTTGGGGGGGTACAATGAGCAGTTCTTC. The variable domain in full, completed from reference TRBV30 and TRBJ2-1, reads SQTIHQWPATLVQPVGSPLSLECTVEGTSNPNLYWYRQAAGRGLQLLFYSVGIGQISSEVPQNLSASRPQDRQFILSSKKLLLSDSGFYLCAWRHLGGYNEQFFGPGTRLTVL.

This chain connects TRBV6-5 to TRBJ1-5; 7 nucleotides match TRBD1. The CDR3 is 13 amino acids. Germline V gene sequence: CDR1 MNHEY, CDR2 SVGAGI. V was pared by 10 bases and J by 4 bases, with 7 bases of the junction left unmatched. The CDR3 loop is CATRQGTNQPQHF. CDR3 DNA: TGTGCCACCCGACAGGGTACGAATCAGCCCCAGCATTTT.

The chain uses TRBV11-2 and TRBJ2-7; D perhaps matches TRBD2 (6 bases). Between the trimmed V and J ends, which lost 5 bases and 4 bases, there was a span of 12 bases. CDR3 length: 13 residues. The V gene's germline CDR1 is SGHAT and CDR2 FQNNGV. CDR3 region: CASSPTRQYEQYF. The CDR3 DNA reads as TGTGCCAGCAGCCCGACTAGACAATACGAGCAGTACTTC.

The CDR3 is CASSLRALAFF. CDR3 DNA: TGTGCCAGCAGTTTACGGGCTTTGGCTTTCTTT. The chain uses TRBV28 and TRBJ1-1; no definite D call. V lost 2 bases to trimming and J lost 11 bases, with 9 bases between them. The CDR3 length is 11 residues. The germline V gene has CDR1 MDHEN and CDR2 SYDVKM.

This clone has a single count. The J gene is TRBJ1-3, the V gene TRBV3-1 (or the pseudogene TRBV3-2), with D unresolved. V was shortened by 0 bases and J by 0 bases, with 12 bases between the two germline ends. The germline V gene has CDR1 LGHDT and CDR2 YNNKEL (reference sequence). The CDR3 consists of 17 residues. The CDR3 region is CASSQDYYKNSGNTIYF. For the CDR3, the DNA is TGTGCCAGCAGCCAAGATTATTACAAAAACTCTGGAAACACCATATATTTT.

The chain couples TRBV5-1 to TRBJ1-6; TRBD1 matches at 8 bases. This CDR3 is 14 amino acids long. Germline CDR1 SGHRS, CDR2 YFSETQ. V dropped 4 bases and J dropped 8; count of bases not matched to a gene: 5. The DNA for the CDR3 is TGCGCCAGCAGCCCTTGGGGACAGGATTCACCCCTCCACTTT. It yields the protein CASSPWGQDSPLHF.

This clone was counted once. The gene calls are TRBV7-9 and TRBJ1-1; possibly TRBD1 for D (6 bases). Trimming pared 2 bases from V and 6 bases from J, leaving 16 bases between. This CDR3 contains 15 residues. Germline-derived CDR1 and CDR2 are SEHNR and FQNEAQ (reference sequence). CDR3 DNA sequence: TGTGCCAGCAGCTTACACGGGGGCCGGTCGGCTGAAGCTTTCTTT. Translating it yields CASSLHGGRSAEAFF.

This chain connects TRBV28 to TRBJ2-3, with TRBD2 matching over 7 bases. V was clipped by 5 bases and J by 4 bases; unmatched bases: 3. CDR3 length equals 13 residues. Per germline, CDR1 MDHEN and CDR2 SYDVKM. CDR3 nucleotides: TGTGCCAGCAGTCGGGGGGTACCAGATACGCAGTATTTT. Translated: CASSRGVPDTQYF.